This T cell receptor (beta chain) came from a study of shared clonotypes between healthy human individuals. CD45RO-negative CD8 cells positively selected for CCR7 made up the naive population, which excluded terminally differentiated effector memory CD45RA+ cells. Trimming took off 3 bases at V and 3 bases at J, with 9 bases between the two ends. This CDR3 is built from 13 residues. CDR1 is MDHEN and CDR2 is SYDVKM in the germline V gene. Across several immunoSEQ plates, the genomic DNA of each subset was split evenly. Sequencing used immunoSEQ multiplex PCR; TCRdb keeps in-frame clones, though not all of them. The sample contains about 2.2 million clones, approximately 92% of which appear only once.

The clonotype comes from a man in his late teens or twenties in good health. Some clones in this sample may be carry-over from other donors' samples. The V call is TRBV28, the J call TRBJ2-7, with D tentatively TRBD2 (5 bases). The sample consisted of naive CD8+ T cells from PBMCs. The CDR3, as DNA: TGTGCCAGCAGTTTCGTAGCGAACTACGAGCAGTACTTC. This codes for CASSFVANYEQYF.